The T cell receptor beta chain under discussion was sequenced for a study of cytomegalovirus exposure and HLA in healthy donors. Notes on the study in general: Despite most TCR sequences being rare, some public TCRs occurred in many donors. Reportedly, cytomegalovirus status was diagnosed with high sensitivity and specificity. HLA restriction was apparent for most CMV-associated TCR beta chains in a later analysis.

Turning to this clone: Its specificity is not known.

V gave up 0 bases and J gave up 9 bases; unmatched junction bases: 14. From germline, CDR1 is SGHDN and CDR2 FVKESK. The CDR3 extends over 18 amino acids. Use of 60 Vbeta and 13 Jbeta primers characterized the PCR. TCRdb's table, derived via immunoSEQ multiplex PCR, lists solely in-frame clones and lacks some. The data show around 180,000 clones, 84% seen once. Material for sequencing was PBMCs. The chain couples TRBV14 to TRBJ2-1; 10 bases align to TRBD1. The receptor's source is a boy between 10 and 17 years old in good health and CMV-seronegative. The CDR3 protein is CASSQDAGTGESVCEQFF. In DNA, the CDR3 is TGTGCCAGCAGCCAAGATGCGGGGACAGGGGAATCGGTGTGTGAGCAGTTCTTC.